This T cell receptor (beta chain) was captured in a study of control samples from healthy donors and cancer patients. Germline-derived CDR1 and CDR2 are SGHDT and YYEEEE. CDR3 length: 15 amino acids. Trimming cost V 0 bases and J 3 bases; bases outside gene matches: 6. Here immunoSEQ multiplex PCR was the method, and the copy in TCRdb shows in-frame clones only, minus some. The sample shows around 160,000 clones, approximately 94% of them seen only once. The source of this sequence is a man aged 18 to 29 in good health. The chain employs TRBV5-6 and TRBJ2-7; 7 bases are shared with TRBD1. The sequenced sample consisted of blood. The CDR3 is CASSLGTGNYYEQYF. The DNA for the CDR3 is TGTGCCAGCAGCTTGGGGACAGGAAATTACTACGAGCAGTACTTC.